The clone carrying this TCR beta chain has just a few counts. The antigen remains undetermined. V was trimmed by 0 bases and J by 10 bases, leaving 7 bases between them. The CDR3 has 13 amino acids. From germline, CDR1 is LGHNA and CDR2 YSLEER. These data originate in a study of T cells after yellow fever vaccination. Notes on the study in general: Post-booster repertoires again held most primary-vaccination clones (approximately 96% CD4, roughly 89% CD8). There was a possibility that FACS-sorted repertoires contained abundant clonotypes contaminating from the bulk population. Overall, a small share of clonotypes was seen in both CD4 and CD8 compartments.

TCRdb independently ran MiXCR on the 5' RACE reads; one entry per CDR3 protein. Seen here are about 58,000 distinct CDR3 sequences, around 7% observed once, and the top ten hold about 40%. The genes are TRBV4-3 and TRBJ1-6; D ambiguous. The TCR sequence derives from a man in his late teens or twenties who received the YFV17D yellow fever vaccine. Sequences were derived from CD8+ T cells sorted from PBMCs, sampled on the day of the first yellow fever vaccination. CDR3 in DNA: TGCGCCAGCAGCCAAGATCCGGGATCACCCCTCCACTTT. Protein product: CASSQDPGSPLHF.